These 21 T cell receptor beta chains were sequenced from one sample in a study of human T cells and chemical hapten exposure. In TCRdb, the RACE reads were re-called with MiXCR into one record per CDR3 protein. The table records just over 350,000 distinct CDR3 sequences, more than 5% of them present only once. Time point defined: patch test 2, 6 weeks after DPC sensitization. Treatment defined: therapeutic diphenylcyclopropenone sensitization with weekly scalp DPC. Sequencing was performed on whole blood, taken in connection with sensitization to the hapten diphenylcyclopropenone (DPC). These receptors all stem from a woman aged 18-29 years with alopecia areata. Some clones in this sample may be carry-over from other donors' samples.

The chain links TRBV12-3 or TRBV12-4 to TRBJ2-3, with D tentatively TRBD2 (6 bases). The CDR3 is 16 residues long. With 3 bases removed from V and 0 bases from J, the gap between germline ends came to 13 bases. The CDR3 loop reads CASSLAGIPSTDTQYF. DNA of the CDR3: TGTGCCAGCAGTTTGGCGGGGATTCCTAGCACAGATACGCAGTATTTT.

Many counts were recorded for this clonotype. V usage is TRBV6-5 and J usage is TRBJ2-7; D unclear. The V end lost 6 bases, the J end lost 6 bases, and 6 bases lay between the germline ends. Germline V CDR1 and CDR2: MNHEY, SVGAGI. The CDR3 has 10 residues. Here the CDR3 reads CASRGSEQYF. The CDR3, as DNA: TGTGCCAGCAGAGGGTCCGAGCAGTACTTC.

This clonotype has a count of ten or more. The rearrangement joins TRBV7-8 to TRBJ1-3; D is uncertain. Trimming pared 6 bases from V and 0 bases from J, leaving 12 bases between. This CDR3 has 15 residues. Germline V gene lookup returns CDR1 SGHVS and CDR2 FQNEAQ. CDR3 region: CASREGTRSGNTIYF. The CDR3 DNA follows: TGTGCCAGCAGGGAGGGTACCCGCTCTGGAAACACCATATATTTT.

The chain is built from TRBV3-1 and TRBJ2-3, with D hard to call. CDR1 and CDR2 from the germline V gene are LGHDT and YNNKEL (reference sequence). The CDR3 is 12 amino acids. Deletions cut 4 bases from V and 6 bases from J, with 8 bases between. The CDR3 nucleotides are TGTGCCAGCAGCCGTCGTGTCGATACGCAGTATTTT. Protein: CASSRRVDTQYF.

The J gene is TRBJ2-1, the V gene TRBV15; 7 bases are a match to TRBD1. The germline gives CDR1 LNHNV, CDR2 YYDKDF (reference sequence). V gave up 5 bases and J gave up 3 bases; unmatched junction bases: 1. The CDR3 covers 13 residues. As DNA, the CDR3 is TGTGCCACCAGCTGGACAGGCTACAATGAGCAGTTCTTC. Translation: CATSWTGYNEQFF. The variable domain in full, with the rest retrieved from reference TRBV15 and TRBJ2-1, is DAMVIQNPRYQVTQFGKPVTLSCSQTLNHNVMYWYQQKSSQAPKLLFHYYDKDFNNEADTPDNFQSRRPNTSFCFLDIRSPGLGDTAMYLCATSWTGYNEQFFGPGTRLTVL.

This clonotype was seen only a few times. In nucleotides, the CDR3 is TGTGCCAGCAGTTACTCGAGGCAGGGGGGCCTCTACGAGCAGTACTTC. This encodes CASSYSRQGGLYEQYF. V and J are TRBV6-5 and TRBJ2-7; D perhaps matches TRBD1 (7 bases). The CDR3 is 16 residues long. V shed 0 bases and J shed 3 bases, with 15 bases lying between them. CDR1 and CDR2 from the germline V gene are MNHEY and SVGAGI.

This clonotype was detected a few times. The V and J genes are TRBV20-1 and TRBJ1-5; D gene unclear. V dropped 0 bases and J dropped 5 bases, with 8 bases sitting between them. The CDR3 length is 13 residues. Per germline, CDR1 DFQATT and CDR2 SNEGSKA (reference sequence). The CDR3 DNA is TGCAGTGCTAGAGATCCGGCAGATCAGCCCCAGCATTTT. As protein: CSARDPADQPQHF.

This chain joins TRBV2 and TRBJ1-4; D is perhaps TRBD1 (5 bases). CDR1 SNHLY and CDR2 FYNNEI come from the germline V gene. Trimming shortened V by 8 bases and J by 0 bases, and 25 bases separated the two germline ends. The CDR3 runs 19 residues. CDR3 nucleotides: TGTGCCAGCGGATTGATGGGGGGACGAAGCCGTACAACTAATGAAAAACTGTTTTTT. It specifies CASGLMGGRSRTTNEKLFF.

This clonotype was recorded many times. The CDR3, as DNA: TGTGCCAGCAGTCCCCCGACCGGGTATAATTCACCCCTCCACTTT. As protein: CASSPPTGYNSPLHF. This sequence joins TRBV6-5 and TRBJ1-6; D unresolved. V shed 5 bases and J shed 4 bases, with 12 bases lying between them. The CDR3 spans 15 residues. CDR1 MNHEY and CDR2 SVGAGI come from the germline V gene.

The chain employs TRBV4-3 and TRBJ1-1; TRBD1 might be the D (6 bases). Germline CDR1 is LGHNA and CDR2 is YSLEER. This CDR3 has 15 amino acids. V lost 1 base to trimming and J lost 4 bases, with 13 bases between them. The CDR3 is CASSQVPGAATEAFF. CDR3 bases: TGCGCCAGCAGCCAAGTCCCGGGGGCGGCCACTGAAGCTTTCTTT.

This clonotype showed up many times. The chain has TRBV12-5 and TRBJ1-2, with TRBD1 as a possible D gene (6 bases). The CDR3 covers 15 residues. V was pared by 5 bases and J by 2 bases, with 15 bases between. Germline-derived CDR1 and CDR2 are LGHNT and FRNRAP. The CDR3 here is CASGTQTGKNYGYTF. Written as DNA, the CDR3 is TGTGCTAGTGGTACACAGACAGGAAAGAACTATGGCTACACCTTC.

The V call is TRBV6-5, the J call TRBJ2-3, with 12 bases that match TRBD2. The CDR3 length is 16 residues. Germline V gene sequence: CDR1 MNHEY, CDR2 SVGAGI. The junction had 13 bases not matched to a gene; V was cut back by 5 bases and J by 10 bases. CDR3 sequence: CASSRPSGGAYKAQYF. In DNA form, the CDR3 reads TGTGCCAGCAGTCGTCCTAGCGGGGGGGCCTATAAGGCGCAGTATTTT.

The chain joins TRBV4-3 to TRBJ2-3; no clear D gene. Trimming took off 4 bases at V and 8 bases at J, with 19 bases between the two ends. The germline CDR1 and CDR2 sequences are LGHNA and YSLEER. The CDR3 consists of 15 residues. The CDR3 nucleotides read TGCGCCAGCAGCCTAGCCTTCAGTCTGTGGGCTACGCAGTATTTT. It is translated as CASSLAFSLWATQYF.

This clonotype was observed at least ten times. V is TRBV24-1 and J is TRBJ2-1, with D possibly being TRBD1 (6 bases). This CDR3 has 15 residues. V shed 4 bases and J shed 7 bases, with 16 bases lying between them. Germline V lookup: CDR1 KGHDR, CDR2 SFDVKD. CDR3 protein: CATSEAQGLKNEQFF. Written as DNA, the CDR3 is TGTGCCACCAGTGAGGCACAGGGCCTCAAGAATGAGCAGTTCTTC.

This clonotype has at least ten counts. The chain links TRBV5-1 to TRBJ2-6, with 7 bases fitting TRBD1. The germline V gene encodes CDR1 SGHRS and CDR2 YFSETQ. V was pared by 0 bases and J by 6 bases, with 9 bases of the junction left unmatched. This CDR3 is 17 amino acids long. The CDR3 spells CASSLATGLPVANVLTF. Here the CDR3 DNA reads TGCGCCAGCAGCTTGGCGACAGGGCTCCCGGTGGCCAACGTCCTGACTTTC.

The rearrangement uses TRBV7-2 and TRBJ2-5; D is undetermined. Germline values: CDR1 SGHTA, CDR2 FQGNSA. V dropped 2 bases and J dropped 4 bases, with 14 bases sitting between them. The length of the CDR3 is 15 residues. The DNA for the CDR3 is TGTGCCAGCAGCTTACAGGCCCTACAGCTAGAGACCCAGTACTTC. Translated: CASSLQALQLETQYF.

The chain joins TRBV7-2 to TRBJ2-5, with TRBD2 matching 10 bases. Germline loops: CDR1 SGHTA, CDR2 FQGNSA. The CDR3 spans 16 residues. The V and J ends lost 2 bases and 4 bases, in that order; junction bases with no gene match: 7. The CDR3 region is CASSLRQRGGPETQYF. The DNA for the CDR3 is TGTGCCAGCAGCTTAAGGCAGCGGGGGGGCCCAGAGACCCAGTACTTC.

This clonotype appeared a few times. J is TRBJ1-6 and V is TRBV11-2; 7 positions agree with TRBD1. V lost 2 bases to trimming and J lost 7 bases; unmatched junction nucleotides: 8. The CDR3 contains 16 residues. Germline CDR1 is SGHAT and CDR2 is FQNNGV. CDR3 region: CASSLNYRGGNSPLHF. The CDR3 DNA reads TGTGCCAGCAGCTTAAACTACAGGGGTGGGAATTCACCCCTCCACTTT.

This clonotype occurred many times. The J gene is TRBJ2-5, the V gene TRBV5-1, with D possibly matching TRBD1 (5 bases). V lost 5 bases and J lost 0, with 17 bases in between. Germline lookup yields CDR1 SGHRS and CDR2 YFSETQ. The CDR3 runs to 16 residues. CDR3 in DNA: TGCGCCAGCAGGGCAGGGAAGGCTCCGTACCAAGAGACCCAGTACTTC. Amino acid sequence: CASRAGKAPYQETQYF.

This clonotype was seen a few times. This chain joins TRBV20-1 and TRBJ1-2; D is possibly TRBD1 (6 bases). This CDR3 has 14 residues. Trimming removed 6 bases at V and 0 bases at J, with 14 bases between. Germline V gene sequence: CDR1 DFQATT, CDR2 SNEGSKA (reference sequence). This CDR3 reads CSADRSKANYGYTF. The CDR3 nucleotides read TGCAGTGCCGACAGGTCGAAAGCTAACTATGGCTACACCTTC.

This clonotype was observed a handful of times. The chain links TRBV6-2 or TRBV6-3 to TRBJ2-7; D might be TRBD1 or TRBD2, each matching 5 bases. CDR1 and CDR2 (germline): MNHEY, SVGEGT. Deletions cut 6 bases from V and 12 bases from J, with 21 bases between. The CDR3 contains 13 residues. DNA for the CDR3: TGTGCCAGCAGCCTCCACACCGGGGCCCAGTGGTACTTC. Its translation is CASSLHTGAQWYF.